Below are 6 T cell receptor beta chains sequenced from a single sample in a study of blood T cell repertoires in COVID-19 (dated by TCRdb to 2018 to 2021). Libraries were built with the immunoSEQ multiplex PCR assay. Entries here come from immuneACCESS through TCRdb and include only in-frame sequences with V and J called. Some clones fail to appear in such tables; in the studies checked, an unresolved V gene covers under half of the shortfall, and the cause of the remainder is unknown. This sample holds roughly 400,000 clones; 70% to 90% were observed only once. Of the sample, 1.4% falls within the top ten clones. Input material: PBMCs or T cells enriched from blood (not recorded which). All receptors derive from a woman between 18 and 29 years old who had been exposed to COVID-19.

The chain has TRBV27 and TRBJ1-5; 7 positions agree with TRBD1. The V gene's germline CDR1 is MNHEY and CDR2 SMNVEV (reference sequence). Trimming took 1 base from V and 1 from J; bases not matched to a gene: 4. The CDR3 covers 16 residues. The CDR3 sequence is CASSLYSGGSNQPQHF. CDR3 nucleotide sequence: TGTGCCAGCAGTTTATATTCAGGGGGAAGCAATCAGCCCCAGCATTTT.

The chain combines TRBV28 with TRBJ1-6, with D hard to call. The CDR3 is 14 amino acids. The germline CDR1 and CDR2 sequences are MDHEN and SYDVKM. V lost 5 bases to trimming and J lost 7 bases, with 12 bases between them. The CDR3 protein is CASSIGRGNSPLHF. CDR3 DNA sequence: TGTGCCAGCAGTATCGGACGGGGAAATTCACCCCTCCACTTT.

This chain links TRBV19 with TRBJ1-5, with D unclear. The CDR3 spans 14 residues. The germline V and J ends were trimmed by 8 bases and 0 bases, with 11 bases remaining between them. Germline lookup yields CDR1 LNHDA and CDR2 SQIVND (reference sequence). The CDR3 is CASGQDYSNQPQHF. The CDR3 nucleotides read TGTGCCAGTGGGCAAGACTATAGCAATCAGCCCCAGCATTTT.

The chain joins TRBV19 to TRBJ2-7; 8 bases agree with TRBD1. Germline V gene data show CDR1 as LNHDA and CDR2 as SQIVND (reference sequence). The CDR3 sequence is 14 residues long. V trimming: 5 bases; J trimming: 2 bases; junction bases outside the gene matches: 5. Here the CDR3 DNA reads TGTGCCAGTAGTCCCCGACAGGGGACCTACGAGCAGTACTTC. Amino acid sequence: CASSPRQGTYEQYF.

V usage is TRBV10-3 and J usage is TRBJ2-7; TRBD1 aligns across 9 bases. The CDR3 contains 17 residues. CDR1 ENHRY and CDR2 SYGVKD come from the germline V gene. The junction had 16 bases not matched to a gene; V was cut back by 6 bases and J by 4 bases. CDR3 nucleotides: TGTGCCATCAGGGCGAGGTGGGAGGAGACAGGGGGTTACGAGCAGTACTTC. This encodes CAIRARWEETGGYEQYF.

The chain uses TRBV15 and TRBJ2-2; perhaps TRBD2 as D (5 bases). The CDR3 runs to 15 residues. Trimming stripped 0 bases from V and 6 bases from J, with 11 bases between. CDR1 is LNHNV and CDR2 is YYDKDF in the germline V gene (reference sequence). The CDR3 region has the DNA TGTGCCACCAGCAGAGATCGGGGTCTACCCGGGGAGCTGTTTTTT. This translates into CATSRDRGLPGELFF.